This entry lists 25 T cell receptor beta chains sequenced from one sample in a study of spatial heterogeneity in lung cancer. TCRdb reprocessed the 5' RACE reads via MiXCR and lists one record per CDR3 protein. The sample records around 1,000 distinct CDR3 sequences, approximately 6.2% being singletons. Time point here: sample taken at primary tumor resection. Whole RNA obtained from tumor, nontumor lung or frozen PBMC underwent sequencing without sorting. The sample in question was normal lung tissue next to the tumor, obtained at surgery. All receptors derive from a male donor with early-stage non-small cell lung cancer.

Regarding this clonotype: This beta chain is a stray sequence in a library constructed for alpha chains; its clone size is not meaningful. The chain is built from TRBV6-1 and TRBJ1-1; 7 nucleotides match TRBD1. The germline gives CDR1 MNHNS, CDR2 SASEGT. The junction had 5 bases not matched to a gene; V was cut back by 6 bases and J by 7 bases. This CDR3 spans 12 amino acids. For the CDR3, the DNA is TGTGCCAGCAGCCCCAGACAGGGTGAAGCTTTCTTT. This translates into CASSPRQGEAFF.

Comments on this clonotype: This beta chain is an unintended read in a library built for alpha chains; its size means little. The chain recombines TRBV12-3 or TRBV12-4 with TRBJ1-6, with 8 positions matching TRBD1. This CDR3 region has 17 residues. After removal of 5 bases from V and 7 bases from J, the junction contained 13 bases not matched to a gene. The chain's CDR3 is CASSPGQASPFNSPLHF. CDR3 in DNA: TGTGCCAGCAGTCCGGGACAGGCGTCCCCTTTCAATTCACCCCTCCACTTT.

In this sample, this clonotype is medium-sized. This beta chain is off target for a library built for alpha chains, so its abundance means little. This chain uses TRBV28 with TRBJ2-7, with 7 bases identical to TRBD1. There are 12 residues in the CDR3. The germline CDR1 and CDR2 sequences are MDHEN and SYDVKM. The V segment lost 7 bases and the J segment 10 bases; nucleotides outside the gene matches: 10. The CDR3 nucleotides read TGTGCCAGCACCACCCTTAGGGGGCGTCAGTACTTC. Translation: CASTTLRGRQYF. Supplemented by reference TRBV28 and TRBJ2-7, the full variable domain reads DVKVTQSSRYLVKRTGEKVFLECVQDMDHENMFWYRQDPGLGLRLIYFSYDVKMKEKGDIPEGYSVSREKKERFSLILESASTNQTSMYLCASTTLRGRQYFGPGTRLTVT.

Relative to its sample, this clonotype is medium-sized. This beta chain was picked up by a library intended for alpha chains and is off target, so its count carries little meaning. J is TRBJ1-4 and V is TRBV20-1, with D hard to call. Per the germline V gene, CDR1 is DFQATT and CDR2 is SNEGSKA (reference sequence). This CDR3 has 15 amino acids. Trimming removed 5 bases at V and 2 bases at J, with 15 bases between. CDR3 residues: CSAPGLGYTNEKLFF. In DNA, the CDR3 is TGCAGTGCTCCGGGCCTTGGGTACACTAATGAAAAACTGTTTTTT.

Relative to its sample, this clonotype is large (0.1 to 1%). A library made for alpha chains picked up this beta chain off target, so its size means little. This chain connects TRBV28 to TRBJ2-4; 8 bases line up with TRBD2. CDR1 is MDHEN and CDR2 is SYDVKM in the germline V gene. V dropped 3 bases and J dropped 0; count of bases not matched to a gene: 16. The CDR3 totals 20 residues. The CDR3 loop reads CASSFLSSSGGAGAKNIQYF. The DNA for the CDR3 is TGTGCCAGCAGTTTTCTGAGCTCGAGCGGGGGCGCGGGAGCCAAAAACATTCAGTACTTC. The whole variable domain, filled in from reference TRBV28 and TRBJ2-4, reads DVKVTQSSRYLVKRTGEKVFLECVQDMDHENMFWYRQDPGLGLRLIYFSYDVKMKEKGDIPEGYSVSREKKERFSLILESASTNQTSMYLCASSFLSSSGGAGAKNIQYFGAGTRLSVL.

This clonotype is medium-sized (0.01 to 0.1%) by share. Because this beta chain is a stray read in a library intended to capture alpha chains, its abundance should not be given much weight. This rearrangement joins TRBV19 to TRBJ2-3, with 7 nucleotides matching TRBD1. Germline V gene lookup returns CDR1 LNHDA and CDR2 SQIVND (reference sequence). V dropped 5 bases and J dropped 10; count of bases not matched to a gene: 6. CDR3 size: 12 residues. CDR3 in amino acids: CASSLGTEAQYF. CDR3 DNA: TGTGCCAGTAGTCTCGGGACAGAGGCGCAGTATTTT.

In its sample, this clonotype ranks as medium-sized. This beta chain is a stray read from a library made for alpha chains; its abundance is not meaningful. The chain carries TRBV6-2 or TRBV6-3 and TRBJ2-1; D perhaps matches TRBD2 (6 bases). Germline values: CDR1 MNHEY, CDR2 SVGEGT. Deletions cut 0 bases from V and 5 bases from J, with 17 bases between. The CDR3 runs 17 residues. CDR3 residues: CASSYSPLEGIHNEQFF. The DNA of the CDR3 is TGTGCCAGCAGTTACTCCCCCCTGGAGGGGATCCACAATGAGCAGTTCTTC.

This clonotype was seen many times. The library was designed around alpha chains, so this beta chain is a stray read whose abundance carries little weight. This sequence joins TRBV20-1 and TRBJ2-5; tentative D call: TRBD2 (5 bases). Germline CDR1 is DFQATT and CDR2 is SNEGSKA (reference sequence). CDR3 length: 14 amino acids. V gave up 6 bases and J gave up 5 bases, with 19 bases separating them. The CDR3 DNA reads TGCAGTGCCAACCTACCCCTAGCCGGCGAGACCCAGTACTTC. The encoded protein is CSANLPLAGETQYF.

In its sample, this clonotype is medium-sized. This beta chain appears as a stray read in a library generated for alpha chains; its size is not informative. V is TRBV20-1 and J is TRBJ2-7; TRBD1 might be the D (6 bases). The CDR3 is 16 amino acids. The germline CDR1 and CDR2 sequences are DFQATT and SNEGSKA (reference sequence). Trimming took 3 bases from V and 0 from J, leaving 18 bases between them. The CDR3 DNA reads TGCAGTGCTAGTGCCCTGGACAGTTCAAGCTCCTACGAGCAGTACTTC. Protein product: CSASALDSSSSYEQYF.

This clonotype qualifies as large. The library was prepared for alpha chains; this beta chain is a stray read, so its frequency means little. The rearrangement uses TRBV28 and TRBJ1-4; the D gene is possibly TRBD1 (5 bases). Germline CDR1 reads MDHEN; CDR2 reads SYDVKM. CDR3 length: 14 residues. The V and J ends lost 2 bases and 7 bases respectively, with 11 bases between them. CDR3 protein: CASSLGTQAEKLFF. As DNA, the CDR3 is TGTGCCAGCAGTTTAGGGACGCAGGCTGAAAAACTGTTTTTT.

This clonotype is termed large. Since the library was made to target alpha chains, this beta chain is a stray read and its abundance is not meaningful. The chain carries TRBV4-2 and TRBJ2-5; no definite D call. V was shortened by 4 bases and J by 9 bases, with 15 bases between the two germline ends. The germline CDR1 and CDR2 sequences are LGHNA and YNFKEQ. This CDR3 region has 13 residues. CDR3 nucleotides: TGTGCCAGCAGCCCGACCCCGGCCAGGCCCCAGTACTTC. This encodes CASSPTPARPQYF.

By share, this clonotype counts as medium-sized. For a library built for alpha chains, this beta chain is a stray read; little rests on its size. The chain couples TRBV12-3 or TRBV12-4 to TRBJ2-5, with 11 bases matching TRBD2. Trimming cost V 6 bases and J 4 bases; bases outside gene matches: 16. This CDR3 has 18 residues. The CDR3 sequence: CASSHGRRGLAARETQYF. The CDR3 coding sequence is TGTGCCAGCAGCCACGGGCGCCGGGGACTAGCGGCGCGAGAGACCCAGTACTTC.

This clonotype counts as large. Within a library made for alpha chains, this beta chain is off target, and its count is uninformative. The rearrangement joins TRBV6-6 to TRBJ1-6, with D hard to call. Per the germline V gene, CDR1 is MNHNY and CDR2 is SVGAGI (reference sequence). The CDR3 is 14 amino acids. V was trimmed by 7 bases and J by 9 bases, leaving 16 bases between them. The CDR3 DNA sequence: TGTGCCAGCACCCCCGGCGACGGTGGTTCACCCCTCCACTTT. Protein: CASTPGDGGSPLHF.

Judged by abundance, this clonotype is medium-sized. Because this beta chain is a stray read in a library intended to capture alpha chains, its abundance should not be given much weight. The chain recombines TRBV28 with TRBJ2-7, with D perhaps being TRBD1 or TRBD2 (5 bases each). V was clipped by 7 bases and J by 0 bases, with 10 bases between them. The CDR3 spans 13 residues. Germline V gives CDR1 MDHEN, CDR2 SYDVKM. This CDR3 reads CASNPGSSYEQYF. CDR3 bases: TGTGCCAGCAACCCAGGGAGCTCCTACGAGCAGTACTTC.

This clonotype is judged large (0.1 to 1%). Because this beta chain is a stray read in a library intended to capture alpha chains, its abundance should not be given much weight. This rearrangement joins TRBV19 to TRBJ1-6, with 8 nucleotides matching TRBD1. Per the germline V gene, CDR1 is LNHDA and CDR2 is SQIVND (reference sequence). J was trimmed by 7 bases and V by 3 bases; bases with no gene match: 8. The CDR3 covers 16 residues. CDR3 DNA: TGTGCCAGTAGTATGGGACAGGCATCGGTGAATTCACCCCTCCACTTT. It codes for CASSMGQASVNSPLHF.

At least ten counts were recorded for this clonotype. Since the library was made to target alpha chains, this beta chain is a stray read and its abundance is not meaningful. The rearrangement uses TRBV6-6 and TRBJ1-2; D unclear. Per the germline V gene, CDR1 is MNHNY and CDR2 is SVGAGI (reference sequence). CDR3 length equals 13 residues. V was cut by 6 bases and J by 8 bases, with 16 bases left in between. For the CDR3, the DNA is TGTGCCAGCAGGCCCACCTTTGCGGGAGGCTACACCTTC. Its translation: CASRPTFAGGYTF.

By proportion, this clonotype is large (0.1 to 1%). Because the library targeted alpha chains, this beta chain is an off-target read whose size means little. The genes are TRBV9 and TRBJ2-1; possibly TRBD1 for D (5 bases). Per the germline V gene, CDR1 is SGDLS and CDR2 is YYNGEE. This CDR3 has 16 amino acids. V was shortened by 4 bases and J by 6 bases, with 20 bases between the two germline ends. CDR3 loop: CASSSEGALAVNEQFF. CDR3 nucleotides: TGTGCCAGCAGCTCCGAAGGGGCCCTTGCTGTCAATGAGCAGTTCTTC.

About this clonotype: In a library made to pick up alpha chains, this beta chain is a stray read with a size that means little. The chain is built from TRBV29-1 and TRBJ2-1; possibly TRBD1 or TRBD2 for D (5 bases each). The V and J ends lost 6 bases and 4 bases respectively, with 25 bases between them. This CDR3 region has 17 residues. The germline gives CDR1 SQVTM, CDR2 ANQGSEA. Here the CDR3 reads CSVESTLTAGAYNEQFF. The CDR3 region has the DNA TGCAGCGTCGAATCTACCTTGACGGCCGGGGCATACAATGAGCAGTTCTTC.

This clonotype is classed as medium-sized (0.01 to 0.1%). The library was built for alpha chains, so this beta chain is an off-target read and its size means little. The rearrangement uses TRBV5-1 and TRBJ1-3, with D unresolved. Germline loops: CDR1 SGHRS, CDR2 YFSETQ. Trimming left V 3 bases short and J 0 bases short, with 10 bases between. The CDR3 totals 15 residues. The CDR3 DNA sequence: TGCGCCAGCAGCTCGGACGCGTCCTCTGGAAACACCATATATTTT. Translating gives CASSSDASSGNTIYF.

In its sample, this clonotype ranks as medium-sized. In a library made to pick up alpha chains, this beta chain is a stray read with a size that means little. The V and J genes are TRBV11-2 and TRBJ2-2, with TRBD2 as a possible D gene (6 bases). The CDR3 is 16 residues long. The germline V gene has CDR1 SGHAT and CDR2 FQNNGV. Trimming took off 5 bases at V and 0 bases at J, with 13 bases between the two ends. The CDR3 DNA reads TGTGCCAGCAGCCAAACGGGAGTTACGAACACCGGGGAGCTGTTTTTT. Encoded protein: CASSQTGVTNTGELFF.

In its sample, this clonotype ranks as medium-sized. This beta chain slipped into a library made for alpha chains as a stray read, so its size is not meaningful. V and J are TRBV29-1 and TRBJ1-2, with D maybe TRBD1 (5 bases). This CDR3 spans 13 amino acids. Germline V gene sequence: CDR1 SQVTM, CDR2 ANQGSEA. The CDR3 DNA follows: TGCAGTACATGGGACCGGGACGACTATGGCTACACCTTC. Its protein product is CSTWDRDDYGYTF.

By frequency in the sample, this clonotype is medium-sized. With the library built for alpha chains, this beta chain is off target and its frequency is not meaningful. The rearrangement uses TRBV7-3 and TRBJ2-1, with a possible D match to TRBD2 (6 bases). Trimming removed 5 bases at V and 8 bases at J, with 13 bases between. In germline, CDR1 is SGHTA, CDR2 FQGTGA. CDR3 length: 13 amino acids. The CDR3 coding sequence is TGTGCCAGCAGCCCGGGACTTGGGGATGAGCAGTTCTTC. It yields the protein CASSPGLGDEQFF.

By share, this clonotype counts as medium-sized. This beta chain is an off-target read within a library intended for alpha chains, so its frequency means little. This chain connects TRBV27 to TRBJ2-5; D not certain. V lost 7 bases, J lost 2 bases, and 20 bases lay in between. This CDR3 comprises 16 residues. The germline V gene has CDR1 MNHEY and CDR2 SMNVEV (reference sequence). CDR3 DNA: TGTGCCAGCACCCCCAACGGGCTGGGGAAACAAGAGACCCAGTACTTC. This gives the protein CASTPNGLGKQETQYF.

By share, this clonotype counts as large. The library was prepared for alpha chains; this beta chain is a stray read, so its frequency means little. This chain links TRBV6-6 with TRBJ2-3; D remains ambiguous. Trimming pared 4 bases from V and 2 bases from J, leaving 10 bases between. CDR1 MNHNY and CDR2 SVGAGI come from the germline V gene (reference sequence). CDR3 size: 14 residues. The CDR3 loop reads CASSSAQDTDTQYF. Written as DNA, the CDR3 is TGTGCCAGCAGTTCAGCCCAGGACACAGATACGCAGTATTTT.

This clonotype has a count of ten or more. Within a library made for alpha chains, this beta chain is off target, and its count is uninformative. The rearrangement links TRBV18 to TRBJ2-6, with a weak D call TRBD1 (5 bases). With 6 bases removed from V and 3 bases from J, the gap between germline ends came to 18 bases. The germline gives CDR1 KGHSH, CDR2 LQKENI. This CDR3 spans 17 amino acids. The CDR3 loop is CASSDQGPGSGANVLTF. The CDR3 DNA reads as TGTGCCAGCTCCGACCAGGGCCCAGGAAGTGGGGCCAACGTCCTGACTTTC.